The rows below give T cell receptor beta chains drawn from one sample of a study of OX40 agonist ivuxolimab in advanced cancers. Produced via immunoSEQ multiplex PCR; TCRdb's table is partial and in-frame only. The sample records about 38,000 clones, more than 70% being singletons. The material was CD4+ or CD8+ T cells sorted from blood, obtained in a trial of the OX40 agonist ivuxolimab. These receptor sequences come from an adult with an advanced solid tumor such as melanoma, head and neck, liver or kidney cancer. The CDR3 runs from the conserved cysteine through the conserved F or W. The order of the fields is J gene, D gene, clone size, V gene, CDR3 DNA, CDR3 protein. The D gene is left open where the match is weak. Where a row states a size, it is once, few, many or the class of an expanded clone; other rows omit it.

j_gene: TRBJ2-3
d_gene: NA
abundance: NA
v_gene: TRBV4-1
CDR3nt: TGCGCCAGCAGCCATTCTGCGTGGTTAAGCACAGATACGCAGTATTTT
CDR3aa: CASSHSAWLSTDTQYF

j_gene: TRBJ2-3
d_gene: NA
abundance: NA
v_gene: TRBV5-4
CDR3nt: TGTGCCAGCCAGCTAGCAGATACGCAGTATTTT
CDR3aa: CASQLADTQYF

j_gene: TRBJ1-4
d_gene: TRBD1
abundance: NA
v_gene: TRBV10-2
CDR3nt: TGCGCCAGCAGTGAGTTCGGACAGGGCGCGGAAAAACTGTTTTTT
CDR3aa: CASSEFGQGAEKLFF

j_gene: TRBJ1-4
d_gene: TRBD1
abundance: NA
v_gene: TRBV28
CDR3nt: TGTGCCAGCAGTTTGACAGGGCGCTATGAAAAACTGTTTTTT
CDR3aa: CASSLTGRYEKLFF

j_gene: TRBJ2-2
d_gene: NA
abundance: NA
v_gene: TRBV28
CDR3nt: TGTGCCAGCGGCCGGGACGGCCCGAACACCGGGGAGCTGTTTTTT
CDR3aa: CASGRDGPNTGELFF

j_gene: TRBJ2-4
d_gene: NA
abundance: NA
v_gene: TRBV19
CDR3nt: TGTGCCAGTACTCTGGGATTCACCAAAAACATTCAGTACTTC
CDR3aa: CASTLGFTKNIQYF

j_gene: TRBJ1-5
d_gene: NA
abundance: NA
v_gene: TRBV4-2
CDR3nt: TGTGCCAGCAGCTTGGTGCAGGGGCCAAATCAGCCCCAGCATTTT
CDR3aa: CASSLVQGPNQPQHF

j_gene: TRBJ1-2
d_gene: TRBD1
abundance: NA
v_gene: TRBV28
CDR3nt: TGTGCCAGCAGTTTACTGGGACAGACTAACTATGGCTACACCTTC
CDR3aa: CASSLLGQTNYGYTF

j_gene: TRBJ1-3
d_gene: NA
abundance: NA
v_gene: TRBV9
CDR3nt: TGTGCCAGCAGCCCTGGGGTCTCTGGAAACACCATATATTTT
CDR3aa: CASSPGVSGNTIYF

j_gene: TRBJ2-1
d_gene: TRBD1
abundance: once
v_gene: TRBV5-5
CDR3nt: TGTGCCAGCAGCTTTTTTGACAGGGTGGGGAATGAGCAGTTCTTC
CDR3aa: CASSFFDRVGNEQFF

j_gene: TRBJ2-1
d_gene: NA
abundance: NA
v_gene: TRBV6-5
CDR3nt: TGTGCCAGCAGTTACCAGACCCGGCAGTTCTTC
CDR3aa: CASSYQTRQFF

j_gene: TRBJ1-5
d_gene: TRBD1
abundance: NA
v_gene: TRBV4-1
CDR3nt: TGCGCCAGCAGCCAAGTCCCCCGACAGGGGCGCAATCAGCCCCAGCATTTT
CDR3aa: CASSQVPRQGRNQPQHF

j_gene: TRBJ1-4
d_gene: TRBD1
abundance: NA
v_gene: TRBV7-7
CDR3nt: TGTGCCAGCAGCCCGGGACAGGGGGTGGAGGAAGGAGAAAAACTGTTTTTT
CDR3aa: CASSPGQGVEEGEKLFF

j_gene: TRBJ1-2
d_gene: NA
abundance: NA
v_gene: TRBV5-5
CDR3nt: TGTGCCAGCAGCTCCGGGAGCGGGCTGAACTATGGCTACACCTTC
CDR3aa: CASSSGSGLNYGYTF

j_gene: TRBJ1-1
d_gene: NA
abundance: NA
v_gene: TRBV28
CDR3nt: TGTGCCAGCAGTTTGTTGGCCGTCAACACTGAAGCTTTCTTT
CDR3aa: CASSLLAVNTEAFF

j_gene: TRBJ1-6
d_gene: NA
abundance: NA
v_gene: TRBV5-4
CDR3nt: TGTGCCAGCAGCCCCCTATTTATTAATTCACCCCTCCACTTT
CDR3aa: CASSPLFINSPLHF

j_gene: TRBJ2-1
d_gene: NA
abundance: NA
v_gene: TRBV27
CDR3nt: TGTGCCAGCAGTCTACTAGCTAAAAGGGGCAATGAGCAGTTCTTC
CDR3aa: CASSLLAKRGNEQFF

j_gene: TRBJ2-7
d_gene: TRBD2
abundance: NA
v_gene: TRBV5-8
CDR3nt: TGTGCCAGCAGCCAAGACCCAGGTGGAGCGGGAGGGAACGAGCAGTACTTC
CDR3aa: CASSQDPGGAGGNEQYF

j_gene: TRBJ1-5
d_gene: TRBD1
abundance: NA
v_gene: TRBV30
CDR3nt: TGTGCCTGGAGTAAGGGGACAGGGGATCATCAGCCCCAGCATTTT
CDR3aa: CAWSKGTGDHQPQHF

j_gene: TRBJ1-1
d_gene: NA
abundance: NA
v_gene: TRBV5-4
CDR3nt: TGTGCCAGCAGCTCTTATACACTAGGACCCTTAAATGAAGCTTTCTTT
CDR3aa: CASSSYTLGPLNEAFF

j_gene: TRBJ2-2
d_gene: TRBD2
abundance: NA
v_gene: TRBV10-3
CDR3nt: TGTGCCATCAGTGGGGTTAGCGGGGGACGGAATACCGGGGAGCTGTTTTTT
CDR3aa: CAISGVSGGRNTGELFF

j_gene: TRBJ2-2
d_gene: NA
abundance: NA
v_gene: TRBV7-8
CDR3nt: TGTGCCAGCAGCTTAGGAGTTGGTAGCCCAACCCATACCGGGGAGTTGTTTTTT
CDR3aa: CASSLGVGSPTHTGELFF

j_gene: TRBJ2-6
d_gene: NA
abundance: once
v_gene: TRBV5-6
CDR3nt: TGTGCCAGCAGCCTTACCCCGACAGTCTCTGGGGCCAACGTCCTGACTTTC
CDR3aa: CASSLTPTVSGANVLTF

j_gene: TRBJ2-7
d_gene: TRBD1
abundance: NA
v_gene: TRBV19
CDR3nt: TGTGCCAGTAGCCTCCGACAGGGGCACTACGAGCAGTACTTC
CDR3aa: CASSLRQGHYEQYF

j_gene: TRBJ1-1
d_gene: NA
abundance: NA
v_gene: TRBV4-1
CDR3nt: TGCGCCAGCAGCCAAGATGAACCACTGCCGCTCCGGGCGAGGACTGAAGCTTTCTTT
CDR3aa: CASSQDEPLPLRARTEAFF

j_gene: TRBJ1-1
d_gene: NA
abundance: NA
v_gene: TRBV30
CDR3nt: TGTGCCTGGAATAAAGAGCCCAACACTGAAGCTTTCTTT
CDR3aa: CAWNKEPNTEAFF

j_gene: TRBJ1-2
d_gene: NA
abundance: NA
v_gene: TRBV10-3
CDR3nt: TGTGCCACCCGGGGGGGCGGAGCTAACTATGGCTACACCTTC
CDR3aa: CATRGGGANYGYTF

j_gene: TRBJ1-2
d_gene: NA
abundance: once
v_gene: TRBV28
CDR3nt: TGTGCCAGCACCCCCACGGCTAACTATGGCTACACCTTC
CDR3aa: CASTPTANYGYTF

j_gene: TRBJ2-2
d_gene: NA
abundance: NA
v_gene: TRBV28
CDR3nt: TGTGCCAGCAGGGAGTACAACGCGAACACCGGGGAGCTGTTTTTT
CDR3aa: CASREYNANTGELFF

j_gene: TRBJ1-1
d_gene: NA
abundance: NA
v_gene: TRBV23-1
CDR3nt: TGCGCCAGCAGTCAAGAAAATACACTGTCGGAGAACACTGAAGCTTTCTTT
CDR3aa: CASSQENTLSENTEAFF

j_gene: TRBJ2-5
d_gene: TRBD1
abundance: NA
v_gene: TRBV18
CDR3nt: TGTGCCAGCTCAGATGGACAGGGGGCTGGAGAGCAGTACTTC
CDR3aa: CASSDGQGAGEQYF

j_gene: TRBJ1-2
d_gene: NA
abundance: NA
v_gene: TRBV27
CDR3nt: TGTGCCAGCAGTAGATCATCAGGGCCCGGCTATGGCTACACCTTC
CDR3aa: CASSRSSGPGYGYTF

j_gene: TRBJ2-7
d_gene: TRBD1
abundance: NA
v_gene: TRBV15
CDR3nt: TGTGCCACCAGCAGATGGGACAGAAGCTCCTACGAGCAGTACTTC
CDR3aa: CATSRWDRSSYEQYF

j_gene: TRBJ2-1
d_gene: NA
abundance: NA
v_gene: TRBV6-5
CDR3nt: TGTGCCAGCAGTAACATTGGTGAGCAGTTCTTC
CDR3aa: CASSNIGEQFF

j_gene: TRBJ1-1
d_gene: NA
abundance: NA
v_gene: TRBV5-4
CDR3nt: TGTGCCAGCAGCTTGGAAGGGTTTGACACTGAAGCTTTCTTT
CDR3aa: CASSLEGFDTEAFF

j_gene: TRBJ2-5
d_gene: NA
abundance: NA
v_gene: TRBV5-1
CDR3nt: TGCGCCAGCAGCTTGGGTGGTGGGGAGACCCAGTACTTC
CDR3aa: CASSLGGGETQYF

j_gene: TRBJ2-5
d_gene: NA
abundance: NA
v_gene: TRBV6-5
CDR3nt: TGTGCCAGCAGTTACTCTCAGCAAGGGACCCAGTACTTC
CDR3aa: CASSYSQQGTQYF

j_gene: TRBJ2-2
d_gene: NA
abundance: NA
v_gene: TRBV18
CDR3nt: TGTGCCAGCTCACCAGCGGGGGCGGCAACCGGGGAGCTGTTTTTT
CDR3aa: CASSPAGAATGELFF

j_gene: TRBJ2-2
d_gene: TRBD2
abundance: NA
v_gene: TRBV11-2
CDR3nt: TGTGCCAGCAGCCTAACTAGCGGGGTGTTCGGGGAGCTGTTTTTT
CDR3aa: CASSLTSGVFGELFF

j_gene: TRBJ1-6
d_gene: NA
abundance: NA
v_gene: TRBV2
CDR3nt: TGTGCCAGCAGTGACAGAGCCACCCTGAGGGACCCCCTCCACTTT
CDR3aa: CASSDRATLRDPLHF

j_gene: TRBJ2-7
d_gene: TRBD1
abundance: few
v_gene: TRBV19
CDR3nt: TGTGCCAGTAGTCCCGGGAGGGGGACAGGGGCCTACGAGCAGTACTTC
CDR3aa: CASSPGRGTGAYEQYF

j_gene: TRBJ1-5
d_gene: NA
abundance: NA
v_gene: TRBV28
CDR3nt: TGTGCCAGCAGTCCGACGGTATACCGGGGGTCTAGCAATCAGCCCCAGCATTTT
CDR3aa: CASSPTVYRGSSNQPQHF

j_gene: TRBJ2-1
d_gene: NA
abundance: NA
v_gene: TRBV9
CDR3nt: TGTGCCAGCAGCGTAGTGGGTGGCGGCTACAATGAGCAGTTCTTC
CDR3aa: CASSVVGGGYNEQFF

j_gene: TRBJ2-6
d_gene: NA
abundance: NA
v_gene: TRBV5-6
CDR3nt: TGTGCCAGCAGACTACAGGGATCTGGGGCCAACGTCCTGACTTTC
CDR3aa: CASRLQGSGANVLTF

j_gene: TRBJ2-1
d_gene: NA
abundance: NA
v_gene: TRBV6-5
CDR3nt: TGTGCCAGCAGTTACAGGATTGGGGGCGGCTACAATGAGCAGTTCTTC
CDR3aa: CASSYRIGGGYNEQFF

j_gene: TRBJ2-7
d_gene: NA
abundance: NA
v_gene: TRBV18
CDR3nt: TGTGCCAGCTCACCACCGGGGACACCTGATTACGAGCAGTACTTC
CDR3aa: CASSPPGTPDYEQYF

j_gene: TRBJ1-2
d_gene: NA
abundance: NA
v_gene: TRBV6-5
CDR3nt: TGTGCCAGCAGTTACCAACAGTCTAACTATGGCTACACCTTC
CDR3aa: CASSYQQSNYGYTF

j_gene: TRBJ2-2
d_gene: NA
abundance: NA
v_gene: TRBV6-1
CDR3nt: TGTGCCAGCAGGGCGGATCGAGCCGGGGAGCTGTTTTTT
CDR3aa: CASRADRAGELFF

j_gene: TRBJ2-2
d_gene: NA
abundance: NA
v_gene: TRBV11-2
CDR3nt: TGTGCCAGCAGCCCCAGGTTGACCGGGGAGCTGTTTTTT
CDR3aa: CASSPRLTGELFF

j_gene: TRBJ2-7
d_gene: TRBD2
abundance: NA
v_gene: TRBV11-2
CDR3nt: TGTGCCAGCAGCTTAGGGGAGGGTAGCGGGAATTACTACGAGCAGTACTTC
CDR3aa: CASSLGEGSGNYYEQYF

j_gene: TRBJ1-1
d_gene: TRBD1
abundance: NA
v_gene: TRBV11-3
CDR3nt: TGTGCCAGCAGTCGGAGTGGACAGGGCGGCACTGAAGCTTTCTTT
CDR3aa: CASSRSGQGGTEAFF

j_gene: TRBJ2-7
d_gene: NA
abundance: NA
v_gene: TRBV7-9
CDR3nt: TGTGCCAGCAGCCAACGAACCGTGACAGACTACGAGCAGTACTTC
CDR3aa: CASSQRTVTDYEQYF

j_gene: TRBJ2-1
d_gene: NA
abundance: NA
v_gene: TRBV11-3
CDR3nt: TGTGCCAGCAGCTTAGGGGTTGCCGACAGGGAGCAGTTCTTC
CDR3aa: CASSLGVADREQFF

j_gene: TRBJ2-7
d_gene: TRBD1
abundance: few
v_gene: TRBV27
CDR3nt: TGTGCCAGCAGTTTAGGGACAGGGATGAACGAGCAGTACTTC
CDR3aa: CASSLGTGMNEQYF

j_gene: TRBJ2-1
d_gene: NA
abundance: NA
v_gene: TRBV18
CDR3nt: TGTGCCAGCTCAGCATCCTTTGCTCCCTCCTACAATGAGCAGTTCTTC
CDR3aa: CASSASFAPSYNEQFF

j_gene: TRBJ1-5
d_gene: NA
abundance: NA
v_gene: TRBV6-5
CDR3nt: TGTGCCAGCAGTTACCCAAGAGGTTTGGATCCCCAGCATTTT
CDR3aa: CASSYPRGLDPQHF